This TCR beta chain is from a study of shared clonotypes between healthy human individuals. Note on this clone: Its antigen is not identified.

Produced via immunoSEQ multiplex PCR; TCRdb's table is partial and in-frame only. The sample includes some 650,000 clones, almost 97% of them seen just once. Overall study results and limits: Roughly 5% of naive CD4 clonotypes were common to four donors.

Sequenced material: naive CD4+ T cells sorted from blood. The subset was: CD45RA+ positively selected. This TCR came from a woman aged 25-40 years in good health.

The CDR3 DNA sequence: TGTGCCAGTAGTATGGTTGTCACGGTTGGAGAGCAGTACTTC. It specifies CASSMVVTVGEQYF. The gene calls are TRBV19 and TRBJ2-7, with D uncertain. The V end was cut by 3 bases, the J end by 7 bases, with 16 bases between. CDR1 and CDR2 from the germline V gene are LNHDA and SQIVND (reference sequence). The CDR3 is 14 residues long.